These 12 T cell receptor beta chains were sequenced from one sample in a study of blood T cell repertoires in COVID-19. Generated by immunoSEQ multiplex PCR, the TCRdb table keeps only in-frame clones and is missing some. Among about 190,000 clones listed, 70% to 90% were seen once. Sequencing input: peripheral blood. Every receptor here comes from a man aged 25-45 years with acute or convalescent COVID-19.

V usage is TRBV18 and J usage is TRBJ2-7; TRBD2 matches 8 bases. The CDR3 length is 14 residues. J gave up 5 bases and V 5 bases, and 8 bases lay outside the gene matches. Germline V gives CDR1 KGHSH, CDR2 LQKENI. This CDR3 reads CASSSGGVAHEQYF. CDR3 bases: TGTGCCAGCTCATCGGGGGGGGTGGCCCACGAGCAGTACTTC.

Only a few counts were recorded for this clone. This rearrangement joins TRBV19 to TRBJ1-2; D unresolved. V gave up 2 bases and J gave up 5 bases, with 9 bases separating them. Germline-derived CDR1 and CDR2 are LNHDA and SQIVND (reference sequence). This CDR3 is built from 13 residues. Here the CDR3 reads CASSISRLYGYTF. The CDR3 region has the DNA TGTGCCAGTAGTATATCGCGGCTTTATGGCTACACCTTC. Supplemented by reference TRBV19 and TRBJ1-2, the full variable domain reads DGGITQSPKYLFRKEGQNVTLSCEQNLNHDAMYWYRQDPGQGLRLIYYSQIVNDFQKGDIAEGYSVSREKKESFPLTVTSAQKNPTAFYLCASSISRLYGYTFGSGTRLTVV.

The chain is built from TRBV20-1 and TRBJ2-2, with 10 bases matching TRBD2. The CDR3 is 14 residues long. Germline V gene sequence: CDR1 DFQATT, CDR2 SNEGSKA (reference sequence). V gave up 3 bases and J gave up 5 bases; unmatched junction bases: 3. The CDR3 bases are TGCAGTGCTAGTAGCGGGAGGACAACCGGGGAGCTGTTTTTT. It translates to CSASSGRTTGELFF.

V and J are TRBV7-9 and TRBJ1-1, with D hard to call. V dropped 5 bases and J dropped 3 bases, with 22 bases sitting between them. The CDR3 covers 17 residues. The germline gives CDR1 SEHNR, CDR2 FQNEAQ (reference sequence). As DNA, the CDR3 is TGTGCCAGCAGCGTAGGCCGAGCGGGATCTAGGGACACTGAAGCTTTCTTT. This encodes CASSVGRAGSRDTEAFF.

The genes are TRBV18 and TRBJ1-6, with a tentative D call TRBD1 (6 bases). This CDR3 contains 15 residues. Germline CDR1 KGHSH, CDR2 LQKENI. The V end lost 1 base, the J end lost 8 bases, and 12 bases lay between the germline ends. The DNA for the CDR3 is TGTGCCAGCTCACCACAACAGGGAAGGGATTCACCCCTCCACTTT. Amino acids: CASSPQQGRDSPLHF.

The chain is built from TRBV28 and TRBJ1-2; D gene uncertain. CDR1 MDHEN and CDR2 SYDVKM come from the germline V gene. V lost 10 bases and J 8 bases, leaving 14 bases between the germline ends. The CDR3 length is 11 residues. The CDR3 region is CATTPPRGYTF. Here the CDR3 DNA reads TGTGCCACCACTCCCCCCCGCGGCTACACCTTC.

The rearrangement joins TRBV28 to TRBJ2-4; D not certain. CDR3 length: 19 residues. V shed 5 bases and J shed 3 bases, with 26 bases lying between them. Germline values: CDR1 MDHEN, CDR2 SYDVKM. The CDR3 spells CASSLLSYGPQASKNIQYF. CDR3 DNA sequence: TGTGCCAGCAGTCTCCTCTCCTACGGTCCCCAAGCGAGCAAAAACATTCAGTACTTC.

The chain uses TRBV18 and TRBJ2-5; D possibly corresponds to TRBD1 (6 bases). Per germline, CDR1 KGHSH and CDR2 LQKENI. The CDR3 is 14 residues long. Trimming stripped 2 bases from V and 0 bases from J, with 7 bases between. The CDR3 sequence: CASSPDRYQETQYF. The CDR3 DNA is TGTGCCAGCTCACCAGACAGGTACCAAGAGACCCAGTACTTC.

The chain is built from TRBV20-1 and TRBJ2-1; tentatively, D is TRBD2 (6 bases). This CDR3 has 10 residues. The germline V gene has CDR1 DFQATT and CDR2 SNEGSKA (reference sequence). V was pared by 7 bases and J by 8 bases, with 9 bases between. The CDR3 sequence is CSGGEYEQFF. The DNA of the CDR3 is TGCAGTGGCGGGGAATATGAGCAGTTCTTC.

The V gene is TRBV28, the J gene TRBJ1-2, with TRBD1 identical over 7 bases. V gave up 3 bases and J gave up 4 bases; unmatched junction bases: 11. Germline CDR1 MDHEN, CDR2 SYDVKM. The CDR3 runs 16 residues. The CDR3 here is CASSLFPGQTSYGYTF. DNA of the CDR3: TGTGCCAGCAGTTTGTTCCCGGGACAGACGAGCTATGGCTACACCTTC.

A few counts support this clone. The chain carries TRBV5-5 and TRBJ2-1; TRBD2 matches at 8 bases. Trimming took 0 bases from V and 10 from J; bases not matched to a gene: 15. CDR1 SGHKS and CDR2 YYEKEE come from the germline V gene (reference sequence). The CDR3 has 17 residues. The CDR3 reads CASSLAAGTRAQSEQFF. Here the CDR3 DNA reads TGTGCCAGCAGCTTGGCCGCCGGGACTAGGGCCCAATCGGAGCAGTTCTTC.

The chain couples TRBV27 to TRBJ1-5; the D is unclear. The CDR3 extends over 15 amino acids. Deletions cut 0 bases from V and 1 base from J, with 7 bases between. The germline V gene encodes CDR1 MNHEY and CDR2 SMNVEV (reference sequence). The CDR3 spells CASSLSTVSNQPQHF. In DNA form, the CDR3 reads TGTGCCAGCAGTTTATCCACAGTAAGCAATCAGCCCCAGCATTTT.